This T cell receptor beta chain was sequenced during a study of siplizumab effects on memory and regulatory T cells. Around 10^5 TCR templates per sample were assayed. The protocol was immunoSEQ multiplex PCR, while the TCRdb copy is restricted to in-frame clones and leaves out a portion. The table lists 60,000 to 70,000 clones, 88% of them singletons, with under 2% in the top ten. J gave up 9 bases and V 5 bases, and 1 base lay outside the gene matches. There are 11 residues in the CDR3. CDR1 is SGHNT and CDR2 is YENEEA in the germline V gene. Sequencing used Tregs sorted from blood. The gene calls are TRBV11-3 and TRBJ2-1; TRBD2 aligns across 7 bases. The clonotype comes from a human donor in good health. This CDR3 reads CASSGGGEQFF. The DNA of the CDR3 is TGTGCCAGCAGCGGGGGGGGTGAGCAGTTCTTC. Full variable domain (remainder filled in from reference TRBV11-3 and TRBJ2-1): EAGVVQSPRYKIIEKKQPVAFWCNPISGHNTLYWYLQNLGQGPELLIRYENEEAVDDSQLPKDRFSAERLKGVDSTLKIQPAELGDSAVYLCASSGGGEQFFGPGTRLTVL.